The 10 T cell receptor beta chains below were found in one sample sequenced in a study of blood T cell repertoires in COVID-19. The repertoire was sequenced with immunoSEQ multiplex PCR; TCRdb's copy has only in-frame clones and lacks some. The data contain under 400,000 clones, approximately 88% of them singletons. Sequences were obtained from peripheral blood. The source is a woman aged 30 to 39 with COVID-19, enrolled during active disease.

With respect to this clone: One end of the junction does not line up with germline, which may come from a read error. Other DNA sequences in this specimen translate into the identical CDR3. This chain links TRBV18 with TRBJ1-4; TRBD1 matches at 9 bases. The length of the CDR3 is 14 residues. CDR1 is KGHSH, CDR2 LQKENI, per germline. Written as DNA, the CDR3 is TGTGCCAGCTCGCCACAGGGGGCTGATGAAAAACTGTTTTTT. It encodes CASSPQGADEKLFF.

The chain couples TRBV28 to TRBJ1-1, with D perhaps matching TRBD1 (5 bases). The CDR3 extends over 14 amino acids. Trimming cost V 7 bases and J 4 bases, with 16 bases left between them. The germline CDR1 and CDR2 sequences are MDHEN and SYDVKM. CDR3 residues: CASTQDSLFTEAFF. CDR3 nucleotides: TGTGCCAGCACCCAAGACAGCTTATTCACTGAAGCTTTCTTT.

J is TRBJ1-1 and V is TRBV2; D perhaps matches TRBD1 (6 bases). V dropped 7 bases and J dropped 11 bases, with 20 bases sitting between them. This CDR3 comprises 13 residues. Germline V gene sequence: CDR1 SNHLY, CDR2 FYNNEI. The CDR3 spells CASTPSGGLTAFF. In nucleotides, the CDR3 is TGTGCCAGCACCCCATCGGGGGGCCTAACGGCTTTCTTT.

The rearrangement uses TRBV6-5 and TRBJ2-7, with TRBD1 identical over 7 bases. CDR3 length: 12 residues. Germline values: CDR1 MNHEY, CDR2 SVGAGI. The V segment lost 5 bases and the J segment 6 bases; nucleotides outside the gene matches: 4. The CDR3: CASSQTGTEQYF. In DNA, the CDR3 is TGTGCCAGCAGTCAGACAGGGACCGAGCAGTACTTC.

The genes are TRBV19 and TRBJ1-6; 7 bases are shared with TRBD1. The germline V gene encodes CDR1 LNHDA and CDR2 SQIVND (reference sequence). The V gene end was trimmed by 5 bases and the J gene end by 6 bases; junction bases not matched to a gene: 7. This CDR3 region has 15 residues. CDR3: CASSRQGERNSPLHF. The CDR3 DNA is TGTGCCAGTAGTCGACAGGGTGAGCGTAATTCACCCCTCCACTTT. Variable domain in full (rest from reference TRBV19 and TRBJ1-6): DGGITQSPKYLFRKEGQNVTLSCEQNLNHDAMYWYRQDPGQGLRLIYYSQIVNDFQKGDIAEGYSVSREKKESFPLTVTSAQKNPTAFYLCASSRQGERNSPLHFGNGTRLTVT.

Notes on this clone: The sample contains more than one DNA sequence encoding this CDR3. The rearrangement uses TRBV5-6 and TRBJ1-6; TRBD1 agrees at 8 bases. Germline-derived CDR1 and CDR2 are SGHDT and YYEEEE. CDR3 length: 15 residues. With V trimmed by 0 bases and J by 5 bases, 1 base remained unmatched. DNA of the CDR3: TGTGCCAGCAGCTTGGTGGACAGGGATAATTCACCCCTCCACTTT. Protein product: CASSLVDRDNSPLHF.

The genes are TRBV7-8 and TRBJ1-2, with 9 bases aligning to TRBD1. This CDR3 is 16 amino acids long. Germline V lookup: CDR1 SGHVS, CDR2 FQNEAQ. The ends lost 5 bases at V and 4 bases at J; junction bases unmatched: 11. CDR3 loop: CASSLSPGQGSYGYTF. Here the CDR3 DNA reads TGTGCCAGCAGCCTGAGCCCGGGACAGGGATCCTATGGCTACACCTTC.

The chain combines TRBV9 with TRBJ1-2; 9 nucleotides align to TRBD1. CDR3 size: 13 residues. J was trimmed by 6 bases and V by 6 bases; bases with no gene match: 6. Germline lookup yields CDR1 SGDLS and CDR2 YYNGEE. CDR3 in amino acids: CASNRDRVDGYTF. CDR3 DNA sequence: TGTGCCAGCAACAGGGACAGGGTGGATGGCTACACCTTC.

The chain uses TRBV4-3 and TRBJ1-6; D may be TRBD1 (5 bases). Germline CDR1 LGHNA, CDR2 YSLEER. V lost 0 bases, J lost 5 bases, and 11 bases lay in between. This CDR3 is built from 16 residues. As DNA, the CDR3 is TGCGCCAGCAGCCAAGATCGCCAGGGCAATAATTCACCCCTCCACTTT. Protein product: CASSQDRQGNNSPLHF.

The CDR3 coding sequence is TGTGCCAGCAGCCCCCGACTAGGGTTCGGGTCAACAGATACGCAGTATTTT. This sequence encodes CASSPRLGFGSTDTQYF. The chain is built from TRBV3-1 (or the pseudogene TRBV3-2) and TRBJ2-3; D possibly corresponds to TRBD2 (6 bases). V dropped 4 bases and J dropped 3 bases, with 20 bases sitting between them. From germline, CDR1 is LGHDT and CDR2 YNNKEL (reference sequence). This CDR3 spans 17 amino acids.